One and the same sample provided the 6 T cell receptor beta chains below, sequenced in a study of T cells after yellow fever vaccination. MiXCR was run by TCRdb on the 5' RACE reads, yielding one entry per CDR3 protein. The sample shows about 68,000 distinct CDR3 sequences, approximately 6.1% of them seen only once. The source material was CD8+ T cells sorted from PBMCs, sampled about 41 days after the first yellow fever vaccination. The receptor source for this set is a young man who received the YFV17D yellow fever vaccine.

This clonotype has at least ten counts. The chain employs TRBV7-8 and TRBJ1-6; D unresolved. The V gene's germline CDR1 is SGHVS and CDR2 FQNEAQ. V was pared by 6 bases and J by 8 bases, with 23 bases between. The CDR3 sequence is 17 residues long. CDR3 residues: CASSLNPGTPEDSPLHF. The CDR3 nucleotides are TGTGCCAGCAGTCTAAACCCCGGCACACCTGAAGATTCACCCCTCCACTTT.

This clonotype turned up a few times. The chain recombines TRBV7-9 with TRBJ2-1, with 7 positions matching TRBD1. The CDR3 sequence is 14 residues long. Trimming removed 5 bases from V and 6 bases from J; junction bases left unmatched: 7. Germline values: CDR1 SEHNR, CDR2 FQNEAQ (reference sequence). The CDR3 nucleotides read TGTGCCAGCAGCCAACTAGGGGGCCCCAATGAGCAGTTCTTC. This translates into CASSQLGGPNEQFF.

This clonotype has at least ten counts. The gene calls are TRBV7-6 and TRBJ2-5, with 10 positions matching TRBD1. The V gene's germline CDR1 is SGHVS and CDR2 FNYEAQ. J gave up 2 bases and V 4 bases, and 4 bases lay outside the gene matches. This CDR3 is 15 amino acids long. The CDR3 loop is CASSWDRGGQETQYF. CDR3 DNA sequence: TGTGCCAGCAGCTGGGACAGGGGCGGACAAGAGACCCAGTACTTC.

At least ten counts were recorded for this clonotype. The CDR3: CASSLNSGLVNEQFF. For the CDR3, the DNA is TGCGCCAGCAGCTTAAACTCTGGACTAGTGAATGAGCAGTTCTTC. The V and J genes are TRBV5-1 and TRBJ2-1; 7 bases line up with TRBD2. V lost 2 bases to trimming and J lost 7 bases; unmatched junction nucleotides: 9. Germline-derived CDR1 and CDR2 are SGHRS and YFSETQ. The CDR3 consists of 15 residues.

The chain has TRBV5-4 and TRBJ2-2; D is uncertain. V was cut by 3 bases and J by 4 bases, with 13 bases left in between. The CDR3 totals 15 residues. In germline, CDR1 is SGHNT, CDR2 YYREEE (reference sequence). Here the CDR3 DNA reads TGTGCCAGCAGCTCCTTCGGAGTGGCCACCGGGGAGCTGTTTTTT. It specifies CASSSFGVATGELFF.

This clonotype appeared many times. V is TRBV5-1 and J is TRBJ2-5, with TRBD2 matching 8 bases. The CDR3 runs 14 residues. The V gene end was trimmed by 3 bases and the J gene end by 3 bases; junction bases not matched to a gene: 4. Germline loops: CDR1 SGHRS, CDR2 YFSETQ. The CDR3 DNA sequence: TGCGCCAGCAGCTACCGGGGGGGAGAAGAGACCCAGTACTTC. This codes for CASSYRGGEETQYF.